This paragraph covers one T cell receptor (beta chain) sequence. The target antigen is unknown. These data belong to a study of T cells after yellow fever vaccination. V was clipped by 2 bases and J by 7 bases, with 8 bases between them. The CDR3 loop spans 12 amino acids. Conversion of TCR transcripts into cDNA relied on 5'RACE template switching, which added a universal primer site and UMIs. TCRdb re-derived calls from the 5' RACE reads in MiXCR, one entry per CDR3 protein. The table has 400,000 or so distinct CDR3 sequences, 6.2% seen once. General study results and limits: There was a small share of clonotypes that showed up in both the CD4 and CD8 compartments.

The clonotype originates from a man younger than 40 who received the YFV17D yellow fever vaccine. Sample: PBMCs, taken 5 days after the yellow fever booster vaccination. The chain has TRBV12-3 or TRBV12-4 and TRBJ2-5; D ambiguous. CDR3 DNA: TGTGCCAGCAGTTTAACAGTCGGGACCCAGTACTTC. This codes for CASSLTVGTQYF.